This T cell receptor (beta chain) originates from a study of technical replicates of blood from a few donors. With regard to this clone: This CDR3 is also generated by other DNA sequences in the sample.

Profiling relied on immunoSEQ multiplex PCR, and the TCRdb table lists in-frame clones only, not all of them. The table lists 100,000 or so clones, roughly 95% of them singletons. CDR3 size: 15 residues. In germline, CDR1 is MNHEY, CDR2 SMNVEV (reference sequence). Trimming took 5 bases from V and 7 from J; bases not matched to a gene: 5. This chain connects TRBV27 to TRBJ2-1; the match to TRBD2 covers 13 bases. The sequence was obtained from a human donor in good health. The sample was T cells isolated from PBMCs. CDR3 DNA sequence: TGTGCCAGCAGTCCCGGGACTAGCGGGAATAATGAGCAGTTCTTC. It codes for CASSPGTSGNNEQFF.